This paragraph reports one TCR beta chain. Its antigen is as yet unknown. The data originate from a study of lymphopenia after photon versus proton radiotherapy. Whole-study results and caveats: Only patients who died were analyzed for survival; proton advantage is unproven. Post-nadir TCR diversity decline inversely tracked overall survival among those who died. Photon-treated patients lost naive T cells and TCR diversity; proton-treated stayed stable. Oligoclonal CD8+ Temra expansion after nadir drove photon patients' diversity drop.

Using immunoSEQ multiplex PCR, the repertoire was profiled, and TCRdb retains in-frame clones only, with some absent. The table includes tens of thousands of clones, less than 85% detected once. Per germline, CDR1 MDHEN and CDR2 SYDVKM. After removal of 2 bases from V and 0 bases from J, the junction contained 9 bases not matched to a gene. The CDR3 totals 19 residues. The sample consisted of peripheral blood, taken from a patient treated with proton-based radiotherapy. The receptor was isolated from a man aged 55 to 70 with pancreatic cancer. The V call is TRBV28, the J call TRBJ2-6, with TRBD1 matching 8 bases. CDR3 in amino acids: CASSLVGQGRLSGANVLTF. CDR3 coding DNA: TGTGCCAGCAGTTTAGTAGGACAGGGCCGGCTCTCTGGGGCCAACGTCCTGACTTTC.